This TCR beta chain was identified during a study of T cells in Graves' hyperthyroidism and ophthalmopathy. Background on the study: At initial diagnosis, before any treatment had begun, peripheral blood was obtained. Study-wide results and limits: Separation of ophthalmopathy from stable hyperthyroidism was achieved by a 13 V-J model.

Subjects with ophthalmopathy showed a Clinical Activity Score no lower than 3, a NOSPECS grade no lower than 4, and a duration shorter than 3 months. V was clipped by 4 bases and J by 4 bases; unmatched bases: 3. From germline, CDR1 is MDHEN and CDR2 SYDVKM. This CDR3 spans 14 amino acids. TCR beta CDR3 sequences were amplified from RNA transcripts. The study used the HTBI primer set for a first-round RT-PCR of the TCR CDR3. TCRdb reanalysed the multiplex PCR reads using MiXCR and keeps one entry per CDR3 protein. The table includes approximately 610,000 distinct CDR3 sequences, about 15% detected once. This clonotype was detected many times. Antigen unknown.

Material: blood. The clonotype originates from a woman in her forties with Graves' ophthalmopathy. The genes are TRBV28 and TRBJ1-5; 8 bases are a match to TRBD1. DNA for the CDR3: TGTGCCAGCAGTTCAGGGGGCGGGAATCAGCCCCAGCATTTT. Translated, it gives CASSSGGGNQPQHF.